One sample yielded the 27 T cell receptor beta chains listed below, sequenced in a study of blood T cell repertoires in COVID-19. Libraries were prepared by immunoSEQ multiplex PCR; TCRdb keeps only in-frame clonotypes and omits some of them. This repertoire shows about 340,000 clones, 80% to 95% found once; its top ten account for roughly 18%. Sequencing was carried out using PBMCs or T cells enriched from blood (not recorded which). The receptors were gathered from a woman in her 30s who had recovered from COVID-19.

The chain carries TRBV27 and TRBJ2-7; 8 nucleotides agree with TRBD2. CDR3 length equals 12 residues. Losses at the gene ends were 4 bases for V and 7 bases for J; bases not matched to a gene: 3. From germline, CDR1 is MNHEY and CDR2 SMNVEV (reference sequence). The CDR3 sequence: CASSWAGGEQYF. The CDR3 DNA reads as TGTGCCAGCAGTTGGGCGGGGGGAGAGCAGTACTTC.

V gene TRBV28 combines with J gene TRBJ1-4; D is ambiguous. CDR1 MDHEN and CDR2 SYDVKM come from the germline V gene. V lost 6 bases and J 6 bases, leaving 5 bases between the germline ends. CDR3 size: 11 residues. CDR3 sequence reads: CASRAYEKLFF. The DNA of the CDR3 is TGTGCCAGCAGAGCATATGAAAAACTGTTTTTT.

The chain recombines TRBV5-4 with TRBJ2-2; 7 bases agree with TRBD1. With 1 base clipped from V and 5 bases from J, the junction kept 5 bases outside the gene matches. Germline values: CDR1 SGHNT, CDR2 YYREEE (reference sequence). The CDR3 loop spans 15 amino acids. For the CDR3, the DNA is TGTGCCAGCAGCTTGTTCGCCAGGGGGACCGGGGAGCTGTTTTTT. This sequence encodes CASSLFARGTGELFF.

The chain combines TRBV4-2 with TRBJ1-2, with D perhaps matching TRBD1 (5 bases). Trimming took off 0 bases at V and 13 bases at J, with 9 bases between the two ends. The germline V gene encodes CDR1 LGHNA and CDR2 YNFKEQ. The CDR3 has 11 residues. As DNA, the CDR3 is TGTGCCAGCAGCCAAGAAAGGGGCCTCACCTTC. Amino acids: CASSQERGLTF.

The gene calls are TRBV4-1 and TRBJ1-2; tentative D call: TRBD1 (6 bases). Deletions cut 0 bases from V and 1 base from J, with 24 bases between. Germline-derived CDR1 and CDR2 are MGHRA and YSYEKL. The CDR3 runs to 20 residues. CDR3 DNA: TGCGCCAGCAGCCAAGATCTGGGGTTGAGAGGACAGAAGCTTAACTATGGCTACACCTTC. Translating gives CASSQDLGLRGQKLNYGYTF.

The chain joins TRBV10-3 to TRBJ2-7; 8 bases are shared with TRBD1. Trimming removed 7 bases from V and 7 bases from J; junction bases left unmatched: 12. The germline V gene encodes CDR1 ENHRY and CDR2 SYGVKD. The CDR3 consists of 14 residues. The CDR3 sequence: CAITTGQGAREQYF. CDR3 in DNA: TGTGCCATCACCACTGGGCAGGGGGCGCGGGAGCAGTACTTC.

V gene TRBV28 combines with J gene TRBJ1-5; D gene ambiguous. V lost 3 bases to trimming and J lost 2 bases, with 8 bases between them. CDR3 length equals 14 residues. Germline CDR1 reads MDHEN; CDR2 reads SYDVKM. The DNA of the CDR3 is TGTGCCAGCAGTTTTGCCGGGGGCAATCAGCCCCAGCATTTT. Amino acid sequence: CASSFAGGNQPQHF.

The chain employs TRBV7-2 and TRBJ1-5; 9 nucleotides match TRBD1. With 5 bases clipped from V and 5 bases from J, the junction kept 4 bases outside the gene matches. Germline CDR1 SGHTA, CDR2 FQGNSA. This CDR3 has 14 amino acids. CDR3 in amino acids: CASSRTGGDQPQHF. CDR3 bases: TGTGCCAGCAGCCGTACAGGGGGCGATCAGCCCCAGCATTTT.

The CDR3 nucleotides read TGTGCCAGCAGCTTAGATTTCCGGGTGGATGAGCAGTTCTTC. Residues: CASSLDFRVDEQFF. V and J are TRBV11-3 and TRBJ2-1; D unclear. Trimming pared 0 bases from V and 8 bases from J, leaving 11 bases between. CDR3 size: 14 residues. Germline V lookup: CDR1 SGHNT, CDR2 YENEEA.

A few counts support this clone. The chain is built from TRBV4-2 and TRBJ1-2, with 7 bases lining up with TRBD1. CDR3 length equals 15 residues. Germline CDR1 LGHNA, CDR2 YNFKEQ. With V trimmed by 3 bases and J by 5 bases, 9 bases remained unmatched. CDR3 sequence: CASSHVLTGIYGYTF. DNA of the CDR3: TGTGCCAGCAGCCATGTCCTGACAGGGATATATGGCTACACCTTC.

The chain combines TRBV5-6 with TRBJ1-1; D gene unclear. V lost 2 bases, J lost 8 bases, and 10 bases lay in between. The length of the CDR3 is 12 residues. Per the germline V gene, CDR1 is SGHDT and CDR2 is YYEEEE. CDR3 sequence: CASSLAGGEAFF. In DNA, the CDR3 is TGTGCCAGCAGCTTAGCCGGAGGGGAAGCTTTCTTT.

This chain links TRBV6-5 with TRBJ1-2, with 7 bases lining up with TRBD1. There are 12 residues in the CDR3. V was clipped by 6 bases and J by 8 bases; unmatched bases: 6. Germline-derived CDR1 and CDR2 are MNHEY and SVGAGI. CDR3 DNA: TGTGCCAGCAGCCAGGGGGGACGCGGCTACACCTTC. It codes for CASSQGGRGYTF.

The genes are TRBV28 and TRBJ1-2; D is unresolved. V was pared by 3 bases and J by 8 bases, with 13 bases between. The CDR3 consists of 13 residues. CDR1 MDHEN and CDR2 SYDVKM come from the germline V gene. CDR3 residues: CASSLSGPLGYTF. CDR3 bases: TGTGCCAGCAGTTTGTCAGGCCCGCTGGGCTACACCTTC.

This CDR3 is CASSQVVAVIYEQYF. The CDR3 bases are TGCGCCAGCAGCCAAGTGGTAGCGGTAATCTACGAGCAGTACTTC. V and J are TRBV4-3 and TRBJ2-7; TRBD2 is a possible D gene (6 bases). V was cut by 1 base and J by 3 bases, with 13 bases left in between. The CDR3 covers 15 residues. Germline V gene data show CDR1 as LGHNA and CDR2 as YSLEER.

The chain employs TRBV12-3 or TRBV12-4 and TRBJ1-1; D is possibly TRBD1 (6 bases). Trimming took off 6 bases at V and 4 bases at J, with 12 bases between the two ends. The CDR3 consists of 13 residues. The CDR3 reads CASSPDRRTEAFF. The CDR3, as DNA: TGTGCCAGCAGCCCAGACAGGCGCACTGAAGCTTTCTTT.

The V and J genes are TRBV6-5 and TRBJ2-7, with D perhaps TRBD1 (5 bases). The CDR3 contains 13 residues. V dropped 8 bases and J dropped 5 bases, with 16 bases sitting between them. The germline V gene has CDR1 MNHEY and CDR2 SVGAGI. The CDR3 DNA sequence: TGTGCCAGCTCCCTCAGGGCCCGGGACGAGCAGTACTTC. Its translation is CASSLRARDEQYF.

This rearrangement joins TRBV28 to TRBJ1-1; D may be TRBD1 (6 bases). The CDR3 covers 14 residues. CDR1 and CDR2 from the germline V gene are MDHEN and SYDVKM. V lost 3 bases and J 5 bases, leaving 13 bases between the germline ends. For the CDR3, the DNA is TGTGCCAGCAGTTTGGGCAGGGGTAAGACTGAAGCTTTCTTT. Residues: CASSLGRGKTEAFF.

The chain couples TRBV7-8 to TRBJ2-5; tentatively, D is TRBD1 (6 bases). Per germline, CDR1 SGHVS and CDR2 FQNEAQ. Trimming removed 2 bases at V and 4 bases at J, with 17 bases between. CDR3 length: 16 residues. The CDR3 is CASSLKPGVRGETQYF. In nucleotides, the CDR3 is TGTGCCAGCAGCTTAAAGCCAGGGGTCCGGGGAGAGACCCAGTACTTC.

This clone was seen a few times. This CDR3 is CASRLAGGYYEQYF. The DNA for the CDR3 is TGTGCCAGCAGACTAGCGGGAGGCTACTACGAGCAGTACTTC. The chain combines TRBV6-5 with TRBJ2-7; 12 bases are shared with TRBD2. Germline V gene sequence: CDR1 MNHEY, CDR2 SVGAGI. The CDR3 extends over 14 amino acids. Trimming at V came to 6 bases and at J to 3 bases, leaving 3 bases not matched to a gene.

The chain recombines TRBV7-9 with TRBJ2-1; unclear D gene. This CDR3 has 12 residues. The V gene's germline CDR1 is SEHNR and CDR2 FQNEAQ (reference sequence). V shed 2 bases and J shed 5 bases, with 4 bases lying between them. This CDR3 reads CASSLQNNEQFF. CDR3 DNA: TGTGCCAGCAGCTTACAGAACAATGAGCAGTTCTTC.

The chain links TRBV7-9 to TRBJ2-1, with no clear D. The length of the CDR3 is 13 residues. Trimming pared 5 bases from V and 10 bases from J, leaving 15 bases between. The germline V gene has CDR1 SEHNR and CDR2 FQNEAQ (reference sequence). CDR3 region: CASSEPGTEEQFF. As DNA, the CDR3 is TGTGCCAGCAGCGAGCCCGGTACGGAGGAGCAGTTCTTC.

The rearrangement links TRBV5-1 to TRBJ2-1, with TRBD2 as a possible D gene (6 bases). V was clipped by 7 bases and J by 2 bases, with 19 bases between them. The CDR3 extends over 16 amino acids. CDR1 and CDR2 (germline): SGHRS, YFSETQ. CDR3 sequence (DNA): TGCGCCAGCGCGGTAAAAGCGGGTACCGCCTACAATGAGCAGTTCTTC. It encodes CASAVKAGTAYNEQFF.

The chain employs TRBV2 and TRBJ2-1; TRBD1 matches 8 bases. V lost 8 bases and J lost 8; bases outside the gene matches: 5. The CDR3 is 12 residues long. The germline V gene has CDR1 SNHLY and CDR2 FYNNEI. The CDR3 reads CASYATGDEQFF. The CDR3 nucleotides read TGTGCCAGCTACGCGACAGGGGATGAGCAGTTCTTC. Looking up the rest from reference TRBV2 and TRBJ2-1 gives the full variable domain: EPEVTQTPSHQVTQMGQEVILRCVPISNHLYFYWYRQILGQKVEFLVSFYNNEISEKSEIFDDQFSVERPDGSNFTLKIRSTKLEDSAMYFCASYATGDEQFFGPGTRLTVL.

V and J are TRBV7-2 and TRBJ2-1; a weak D match, TRBD2 (6 bases). The CDR3 spans 14 residues. CDR1 is SGHTA and CDR2 is FQGNSA in the germline V gene. V was cut by 1 base and J by 9 bases, with 13 bases left in between. The CDR3 loop reads CASSLGSASVEQFF. As DNA, the CDR3 is TGTGCCAGCAGCTTAGGGTCCGCTAGCGTTGAGCAGTTCTTC.

The chain couples TRBV5-5 to TRBJ1-2, with D hard to call. V lost 2 bases and J 4 bases, leaving 6 bases between the germline ends. The germline V gene encodes CDR1 SGHKS and CDR2 YYEKEE (reference sequence). The CDR3 spans 12 residues. The CDR3 DNA reads TGTGCCAGCAGCTTTGAGGGCTATGGCTACACCTTC. It codes for CASSFEGYGYTF.

The chain recombines TRBV4-1 with TRBJ2-6; possible D gene TRBD1, 6 bases. V was cut by 4 bases and J by 1 base, with 17 bases left in between. The CDR3 totals 18 residues. CDR1 and CDR2 from the germline V gene are MGHRA and YSYEKL. CDR3: CASSPGQGPMSGANVLTF. The CDR3 nucleotides read TGCGCCAGCAGCCCTGGCCAGGGGCCCATGTCTGGGGCCAACGTCCTGACTTTC.

This rearrangement joins TRBV6-5 to TRBJ1-5; D perhaps matches TRBD1 (6 bases). V lost 7 bases to trimming and J lost 4 bases, with 17 bases between them. The CDR3 runs to 15 residues. CDR1 and CDR2 (germline): MNHEY, SVGAGI. In nucleotides, the CDR3 is TGTGCCAGCACCCTGAATGGGGGCGCGAATCAGCCCCAGCATTTT. Its protein product is CASTLNGGANQPQHF.